What follows describes a single TCR beta chain. The source of the sample is a study of blood T cell repertoires in COVID-19. The V and J ends lost 6 bases and 3 bases respectively, with 9 bases between them. Germline lookup yields CDR1 SNHLY and CDR2 FYNNEI. CDR3 length: 13 residues. Using immunoSEQ multiplex PCR, the repertoire was profiled, and TCRdb retains in-frame clones only, with some absent. Among about 70,000 clones listed, around 91% were seen once. J is TRBJ1-5 and V is TRBV2, with no clear D. The sequence was obtained from a human donor in a cohort sampled during active COVID-19. Sequenced input: peripheral blood. CDR3 in DNA: TGTGCCAGCAGCGAGGTCCACAATCAGCCCCAGCATTTT. It specifies CASSEVHNQPQHF.